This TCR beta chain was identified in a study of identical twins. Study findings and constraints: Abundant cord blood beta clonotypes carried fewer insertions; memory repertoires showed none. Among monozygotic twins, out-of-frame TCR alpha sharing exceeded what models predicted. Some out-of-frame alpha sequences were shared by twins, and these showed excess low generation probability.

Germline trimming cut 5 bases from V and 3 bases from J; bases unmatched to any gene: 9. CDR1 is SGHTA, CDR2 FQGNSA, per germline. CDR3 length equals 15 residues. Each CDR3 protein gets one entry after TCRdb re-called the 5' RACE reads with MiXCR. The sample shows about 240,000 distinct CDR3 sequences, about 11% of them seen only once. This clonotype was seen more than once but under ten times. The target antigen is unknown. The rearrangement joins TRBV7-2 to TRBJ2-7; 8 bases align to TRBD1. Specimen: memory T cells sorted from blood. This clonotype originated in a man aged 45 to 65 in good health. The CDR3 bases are TGTGCCAGCAGCCCCAGGGGGCGGGAAGACTACGAGCAGTACTTC. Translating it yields CASSPRGREDYEQYF.